The text below deals with one TCR beta chain. The antigen remains undetermined. The sample belongs to a study of molecular identifiers for immune sequencing clone quantification. V was cut by 2 bases and J by 5 bases, with 27 bases left in between. Per germline, CDR1 MNHNY and CDR2 SVGAGI (reference sequence). The CDR3 contains 19 residues. The authors sorted naive CD8 T cells as CD8+CD4-CCR7+CD45RA+. Via MiXCR, TCRdb re-called the PCR reads, giving one row per CDR3 protein. The sample includes roughly 320,000 distinct CDR3 sequences, roughly a quarter of them seen just once. Study-wide results and limits: Amid 750,000 to 1,000,000 naive cells, spiked Jurkat TCR RNA from one cell was reportedly still detectable.

Sequencing was performed on naive CD8+ T cells from blood, with Jurkat cell RNA spiked in. The subset denotes: FACS-sorted CD8+CD4-CCR7+CD45RA+ naive T cells. The receptor was isolated from a human donor in good health. Some libraries in this study had Jurkat cell RNA spiked in. The rearrangement links TRBV6-6 to TRBJ2-5, with D possibly being TRBD2 (9 bases). In DNA, the CDR3 is TGTGCCAGCAGTTACCTTGTTGGACAGGGTGTAGCGGGAGTGGAGACCCAGTACTTC. This codes for CASSYLVGQGVAGVETQYF.